This T cell receptor (beta chain) was sequenced for a study of T cell clonality in common variable immunodeficiency. The V gene's germline CDR1 is SGHRS and CDR2 YFSETQ. Trimming removed 5 bases at V and 3 bases at J, with 5 bases between. The length of the CDR3 is 11 residues. Measured with immunoSEQ multiplex PCR; TCRdb has only the in-frame clones, and not every one. This sample has about 23,000 clones and no singletons, with under 10% in the ten largest. Overall study results and limits: CVID subjects shared fewer TCRbeta clones than healthy controls did. Common variable immunodeficiency TCR beta sequences reportedly had fewer deletions and N-nucleotide insertions.

As for this clone: Its antigen is as yet unknown. Read data end 3 residues before the CDR3 end; the end is taken from the germline J gene.

The chain combines TRBV5-1 with TRBJ2-5; D is undetermined. Sequences were obtained from peripheral blood mononuclear cells. This receptor was taken from a human donor with common variable immunodeficiency. Incomplete CDR3 DNA: TGCGCCAGCAGATCCGAAGAGACC. This codes for CASRSEET. The full CDR3 sequence reads CASRSEETQYF.